This TCR beta chain is from a study of blood T cell repertoires in COVID-19. On the study more broadly: Sites in the United States, Italy and Spain provided acute and convalescent COVID-19 samples. Nucleic acid was either cDNA or gDNA, and it came from T cells, B-cell-depleted T cells, or PBMCs.

Authors' analysis steps: Amplification of reference gene primers was used by the study to estimate nucleated cell counts. Some clones are missing from TCRdb's copy, which holds only in-frame ones; the method was immunoSEQ multiplex PCR. V and J calls and clone size are those listed in that table; D and trimming were worked out from the DNA. Here the sample spans about 120,000 clones, 87% being singletons. Looked up from germline, CDR1 is GTSNPN and CDR2 is SVGIG (reference sequence). The CDR3 has 17 residues. The trim removed 3 bases at V and 2 bases at J, leaving 7 bases unmatched. The sequence was collected from an older woman with acute or convalescent COVID-19. Sequencing input: peripheral blood. This chain links TRBV30 with TRBJ2-6, with TRBD1 matching over 10 bases. The CDR3 loop is CAWSAGTGAAGANVLTF. The DNA for the CDR3 is TGTGCCTGGAGCGCCGGGACAGGGGCAGCTGGGGCCAACGTCCTGACTTTC.